The present entry profiles one T cell receptor beta chain with its context. V lost 1 base and J 3 bases, leaving 13 bases between the germline ends. CDR1 and CDR2 (germline): MNHNS, SASEGT. The CDR3 has 15 amino acids. This entry belongs to a study of blood T cell repertoires in COVID-19. Sequenced by immunoSEQ multiplex PCR; TCRdb stores in-frame clones only, minus some. Among around 60,000 clones listed, roughly 90% were seen once. Sequencing was done on a sample of peripheral blood. This sequence originates from a man aged 55 to 69 with acute or convalescent COVID-19. The genes are TRBV6-1 and TRBJ2-7, with D possibly matching TRBD2 (6 bases). CDR3 residues: CASSEGPGGNYEQYF. CDR3 coding DNA: TGTGCCAGCAGTGAAGGTCCCGGGGGAAACTACGAGCAGTACTTC.